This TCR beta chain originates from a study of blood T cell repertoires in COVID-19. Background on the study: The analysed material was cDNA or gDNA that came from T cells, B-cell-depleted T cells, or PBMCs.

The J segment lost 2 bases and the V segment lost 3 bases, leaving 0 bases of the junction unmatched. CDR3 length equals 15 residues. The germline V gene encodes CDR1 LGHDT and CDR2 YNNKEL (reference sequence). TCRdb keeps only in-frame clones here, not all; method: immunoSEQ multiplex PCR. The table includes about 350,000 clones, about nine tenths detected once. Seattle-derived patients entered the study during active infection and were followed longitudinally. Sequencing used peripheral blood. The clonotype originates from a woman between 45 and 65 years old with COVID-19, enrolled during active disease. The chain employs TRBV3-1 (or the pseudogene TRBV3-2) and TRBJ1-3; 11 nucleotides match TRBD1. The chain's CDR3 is CASSQGQGAGNTIYF. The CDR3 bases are TGTGCCAGCAGCCAGGGACAGGGGGCTGGAAACACCATATATTTT.